This record covers a single T cell receptor (beta chain). Its antigen is unknown. Per-base qualities were not stored, and no clone one base away is much larger. The data stem from a study of blood T cell repertoires in COVID-19 (dated by TCRdb to 2019 to 2021). With respect to the entire study: Samples covering the acute and convalescent phases of COVID-19 were provided by collaborators in the United States, Italy and Spain. The prospective study material was composed of cDNA or gDNA derived from T cells, B-cell-depleted T cells, or PBMCs. The dataset comprised deeply sampled blood TCRbeta repertoires from subjects exposed to, actively infected with, or recovered from COVID-19. The repertoires were released in a freely available public database intended as a resource for research on the immune response to SARS-CoV-2. The samples were drawn from the first 160 participants of the ongoing ImmuneRACE study and from 1,254 subjects provided by 6 global collaborators. Sample metadata almost always included a de-identified subject ID, COVID-19 status, age in years and sex. HLA class I and class II types, where available, came from metadata supplied by the sample provider rather than from assay-based typing. General findings and caveats noted by the study authors: The amount of clinical and demographic metadata varied by source and participant and was provided uncurated.

V lost 5 bases and J lost 8 bases, and the count of bases not matched to a germline gene is 8. From a lookup of the germline V gene (reference sequence), CDR1 and CDR2 are SEHNR and FQNEAQ. From the cysteine through the phenylalanine, the CDR3 covers 14 amino acids. The retained sequence is limited to the CDR3, 42 bases, with the frame set at the first base. The immunoSEQ Assay, a bias-controlled multiplex PCR, was used to amplify TCRbeta CDR3 regions from genomic DNA. The authors' pipeline ran thus. The number of nucleated cells in each sample was estimated from the amplification of reference gene primers within the assay. To quantify the absolute abundance of each unique TCRbeta CDR3 rearrangement, sequence reads were collapsed and filtered. For each sample, productive Simpson clonality was calculated by taking the square root of Simpson's diversity index across productive rearrangements. TCRdb obtained this table from immuneACCESS and retained in-frame rearrangements with V and J assigned. These tables miss some clones; where compared with another copy, unresolved V genes account for less than half of the shortfall, and the remainder is unexplained. That table gives V, J and clone size, and the DNA gave D and trimming. This sample has more than 85,000 clones in its table, and more than 90% of those were observed once. 5.7% of the sample is taken by the ten largest.

Each collaborating institution followed its own protocols to collect whole blood in K2EDTA tubes. For TCRbeta analysis, collaborator samples were shipped as frozen whole blood, as isolated PBMCs, or as DNA extracted from either sample type. The sequenced sample consisted of peripheral blood. This receptor was obtained from a man between 65 and 80 years old with acute or convalescent COVID-19. The chain is assembled from TRBV7-9 and TRBJ1-4; 7 junctional bases match TRBD1. The nucleotide sequence is TGTGCCAGCAGCCTAACAGGGGTCAAGGAAAAACTGTTTTTT. It specifies CASSLTGVKEKLFF.